The rows below give T cell receptor beta chains drawn from one sample of a study of OX40 agonist ivuxolimab in advanced cancers. Generated by immunoSEQ multiplex PCR, the TCRdb table keeps only in-frame clones and is missing some. The sample lists approximately 60,000 clones, roughly 90% seen once, with roughly 0.6% in the top ten. Sequences were derived from CD4+ or CD8+ T cells sorted from blood, sampled in a trial of the OX40 agonist ivuxolimab. Every receptor here comes from an adult with an advanced solid tumor such as melanoma, head and neck, liver or kidney cancer. CDR3s include the opening cysteine and the closing phenylalanine or tryptophan. The order of the fields is V gene, D gene, clone size, J gene, CDR3 DNA, CDR3 protein. The D gene is left open where the match is weak. A row's size may be missing; if present it is once, few, many or a size class.

V: TRBV7-9; D: NA; size: NA; J: TRBJ2-1; DNA: TGTGCCAGCAGCTTAGCGGGTGGCCTCAGAAACAATGAGCAGTTCTTC; CDR3: CASSLAGGLRNNEQFF
V: TRBV11-2; D: NA; size: NA; J: TRBJ2-5; DNA: TGTGCCAGCAGTACCACGGGGGACCCGAAGACCCAGTACTTC; CDR3: CASSTTGDPKTQYF
V: TRBV2; D: TRBD1; size: NA; J: TRBJ2-1; DNA: TGTGCCAGCAGTGGGGGACAGGGCTCAATCTTGGCTGAGCAGTTCTTC; CDR3: CASSGGQGSILAEQFF
V: TRBV10-3; D: TRBD1; size: NA; J: TRBJ1-2; DNA: TGTGCCATCACCAGCGGACAGGGGGCCCTACAAAGTGGCTACACCTTC; CDR3: CAITSGQGALQSGYTF
V: TRBV9; D: NA; size: NA; J: TRBJ1-1; DNA: TGTGCCAGCAGCGTAGGCCTCGACGTAACGAACACTGAAGCTTTCTTT; CDR3: CASSVGLDVTNTEAFF
V: TRBV5-1; D: TRBD1; size: NA; J: TRBJ2-5; DNA: TGCGCCAGCAGCTCCGGGACAGGGGGCTTTGGTGAGACCCAGTACTTC; CDR3: CASSSGTGGFGETQYF
V: TRBV27; D: NA; size: NA; J: TRBJ2-7; DNA: TGTGCCAGCAGTTTAGTCAAAGGATACGAGCAGTACTTC; CDR3: CASSLVKGYEQYF
V: TRBV20-1; D: NA; size: NA; J: TRBJ2-7; DNA: TGCAGTGCTAGAGATGCCCACGAGCAGTACTTC; CDR3: CSARDAHEQYF
V: TRBV11-2; D: TRBD1; size: NA; J: TRBJ2-1; DNA: TGTGCCAGCAGCCTAGGGACAGGGGGCAATGAGCAGTTCTTC; CDR3: CASSLGTGGNEQFF
V: TRBV15; D: NA; size: once; J: TRBJ2-3; DNA: TGTGCCACCAGCAGAGGAACATTCTCTAGCACAGATACGCAGTATTTT; CDR3: CATSRGTFSSTDTQYF
V: TRBV7-9; D: NA; size: once; J: TRBJ2-1; DNA: TGTGCCAGCAGCTACCCCGGGGTTGTGACGGATGAGCAGTTCTTC; CDR3: CASSYPGVVTDEQFF
V: TRBV9; D: TRBD1; size: NA; J: TRBJ1-2; DNA: TGTGCCAGCAGCGCGTTGGAAACAGGGGGTATCTATGGCTACACCTTC; CDR3: CASSALETGGIYGYTF
V: TRBV6-6; D: TRBD2; size: NA; J: TRBJ2-5; DNA: TGTGCCAGCAGTCGACTAGCGGGAGAGACCCAGTACTTC; CDR3: CASSRLAGETQYF
V: TRBV25-1; D: NA; size: few; J: TRBJ1-5; DNA: TGTGCCAGCCCGAAGAAGGTGGGGTCGGGGCCCCAGCATTTT; CDR3: CASPKKVGSGPQHF
V: TRBV6-5; D: TRBD1; size: NA; J: TRBJ1-6; DNA: TGTGCCAGCAGCCCCACAGGGGGCGTTGGTTCACCCCTCCACTTT; CDR3: CASSPTGGVGSPLHF
V: TRBV6-6; D: NA; size: NA; J: TRBJ2-3; DNA: TGTGCCAGCGTCCGGGGGACCCTCCATCTCACAGATACGCAGTATTTT; CDR3: CASVRGTLHLTDTQYF
V: TRBV9; D: TRBD1; size: NA; J: TRBJ1-4; DNA: TGTGCCAGCAACTTACAGGGGGGAGGAGAAAAACTGTTTTTT; CDR3: CASNLQGGGEKLFF
V: TRBV11-3; D: NA; size: NA; J: TRBJ1-4; DNA: TGTGCCAGCAGCTTCAATACAGCGGCAACTAATGAAAAACTGTTTTTT; CDR3: CASSFNTAATNEKLFF
V: TRBV10-3; D: TRBD1; size: NA; J: TRBJ1-4; DNA: TGTGCCACCAAGGACAGGGTCAATGAAAAACTGTTTTTT; CDR3: CATKDRVNEKLFF
V: TRBV15; D: NA; size: NA; J: TRBJ2-5; DNA: TGTGCCACCATGACCCCGGGGGAGACCCAGTACTTC; CDR3: CATMTPGETQYF
V: TRBV4-1; D: NA; size: once; J: TRBJ2-3; DNA: TGCGCCAGCAGCCAAGATGTGGGAGATACGCAGTATTTT; CDR3: CASSQDVGDTQYF
V: TRBV5-1; D: TRBD2; size: NA; J: TRBJ2-7; DNA: TGCGCCAGCAGCTTGGCCACTAGCGGGGTCTACGAGCAGTACTTC; CDR3: CASSLATSGVYEQYF
V: TRBV5-1; D: NA; size: NA; J: TRBJ2-2; DNA: TGCGCCAGCAGCTCAGCACCCGGGGCGCTGGGGGCCGGGGAGCTGTTTTTT; CDR3: CASSSAPGALGAGELFF
V: TRBV5-1; D: NA; size: NA; J: TRBJ1-4; DNA: TGCGCCAGCCGCCCGGGGTCGGGGAATGAAAAACTGTTTTTT; CDR3: CASRPGSGNEKLFF
V: TRBV19; D: NA; size: NA; J: TRBJ1-5; DNA: TGTGCCAGTAGATCTAACAGGGATCGCAATCAGCCCCAGCATTTT; CDR3: CASRSNRDRNQPQHF
V: TRBV6-4; D: TRBD2; size: once; J: TRBJ2-1; DNA: TGTGCCAGCAGTGCACTAGCGGGAGTCAATGAGCAGTTCTTC; CDR3: CASSALAGVNEQFF
V: TRBV28; D: NA; size: NA; J: TRBJ2-5; DNA: TGTGCCTCTCGGGGGACGGATTGGGAGACCCAGTACTTC; CDR3: CASRGTDWETQYF
V: TRBV10-3; D: TRBD1; size: NA; J: TRBJ2-3; DNA: TGTGCCATCAGTGGGCCGGGACAGGGCACAGATACGCAGTATTTT; CDR3: CAISGPGQGTDTQYF
V: TRBV27; D: NA; size: NA; J: TRBJ1-4; DNA: TGTGCCAGCAGCTCCGCCCGGTCTAATGAAAAACTGTTTTTT; CDR3: CASSSARSNEKLFF
V: TRBV6-5; D: NA; size: NA; J: TRBJ1-1; DNA: TGTGCCAGCAGTTTCCGGGGGGGGAACACTGAAGCTTTCTTT; CDR3: CASSFRGGNTEAFF
V: TRBV4-1; D: TRBD1; size: NA; J: TRBJ2-7; DNA: TGCGCCAGCAGCCAAGATCCCAGGGGGCGTGACGAGCAGTACTTC; CDR3: CASSQDPRGRDEQYF
V: TRBV6-5; D: NA; size: NA; J: TRBJ1-2; DNA: TGTGCCAGCAGTGAAGTCGGCTTGCACCAGTTC; CDR3: CASSEVGLHQF
V: TRBV2; D: NA; size: NA; J: TRBJ1-2; DNA: TGTGCCAGCTCACAGAACAGCCTGCTGAGCTATGGCTACACCTTC; CDR3: CASSQNSLLSYGYTF
V: TRBV7-9; D: NA; size: NA; J: TRBJ2-5; DNA: TGTGCCAGCAGCAAGGGGGGGGAGACCCAGTACTTC; CDR3: CASSKGGETQYF
V: TRBV30; D: TRBD1; size: once; J: TRBJ2-7; DNA: TGTGCCTCCTTAGACAGGGGGTACGAGCAGTACTTC; CDR3: CASLDRGYEQYF
V: TRBV18; D: TRBD2; size: NA; J: TRBJ2-7; DNA: TGTGCCAGCTCACCCGGGACTAGCGACTTATACGAGCAGTACTTC; CDR3: CASSPGTSDLYEQYF
V: TRBV7-7; D: TRBD2; size: NA; J: TRBJ2-5; DNA: TGTGCTAGCAGTAGCGGGGGCGGAGAGACCCAGTACTTC; CDR3: CASSSGGGETQYF